Given below is one TCR beta chain in context. The V segment lost 8 bases and the J segment 8 bases; nucleotides outside the gene matches: 3. The CDR3 spans 11 residues. TCRdb called the 5' RACE reads again in MiXCR, with one record for every CDR3 protein. The profile shows roughly 54,000 distinct CDR3 sequences, around 12% of them singletons. These data belong to a study of early T cells in non-severe SARS-CoV-2 infection. The receptor was isolated from an adult who was a healthcare worker with PCR-confirmed SARS-CoV-2 infection or an uninfected control (not recorded which). The sequencing sample was made of whole blood. The chain carries TRBV12-3 or TRBV12-4 and TRBJ2-4; 7 nucleotides line up with TRBD2. The CDR3 region has the DNA TGTGCCAGCGGGGGGAGGGACATTCAGTACTTC. This sequence encodes CASGGRDIQYF.